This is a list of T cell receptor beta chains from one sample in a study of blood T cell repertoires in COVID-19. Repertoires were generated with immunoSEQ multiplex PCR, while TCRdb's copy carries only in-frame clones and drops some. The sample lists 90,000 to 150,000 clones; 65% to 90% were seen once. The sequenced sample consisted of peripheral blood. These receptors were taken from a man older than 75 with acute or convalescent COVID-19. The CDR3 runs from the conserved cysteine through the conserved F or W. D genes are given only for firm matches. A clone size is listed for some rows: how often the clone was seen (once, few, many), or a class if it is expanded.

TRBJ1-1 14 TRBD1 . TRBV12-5 TGTGCTAGTGGTCCGGGACAGGTCGGAACTGAAGCTTTCTTT CASGPGQVGTEAFF
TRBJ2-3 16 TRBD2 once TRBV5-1 TGCGCCAGCAGCCCAGGGCGGGGGAGTGGCACAGATACGCAGTATTTT CASSPGRGSGTDTQYF
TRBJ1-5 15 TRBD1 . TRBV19 TGTGCCAGTAGAGGGACAGGGGAAAGCAATCAGCCCCAGCATTTT CASRGTGESNQPQHF
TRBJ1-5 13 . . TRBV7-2 TGTGCCAGCAGCGAGTCTTACAGTCAGCCCCAGCATTTT CASSESYSQPQHF
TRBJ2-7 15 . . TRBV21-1 TGTGCCAGCAGCAAAGTCTGCAACTCCTCCTACGAGCAGTACTTC CASSKVCNSSYEQYF
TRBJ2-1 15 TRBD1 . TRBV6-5 TGTGCCAGCAGATTGGGACAGGGGCGAAACAATGAGCAGTTCTTC CASRLGQGRNNEQFF
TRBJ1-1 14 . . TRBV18 TGTGCCAGCTCCCCGGGAATTACGGGGACTGAAGCTTTCTTT CASSPGITGTEAFF
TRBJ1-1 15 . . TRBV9 TGTGCCAGCAGCGTAACCCCGGGGGGCTTCAATGAAGCTTTCTTT CASSVTPGGFNEAFF
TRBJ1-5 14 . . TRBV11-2 TGTGCCAGCAGCTGGGGCTCCGCTAATCAGCCCCAGCATTTT CASSWGSANQPQHF
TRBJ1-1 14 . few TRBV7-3 TGTGCCAGCAGCTTAACGGGGGGTACCACTGAAGCTTTCTTT CASSLTGGTTEAFF
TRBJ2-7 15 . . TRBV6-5 TGTGCCAGCAGTTTCGAACGGCGCGGAGCCTACGAGCAGTACTTC CASSFERRGAYEQYF
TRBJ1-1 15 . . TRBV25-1 TGTGCCAGCAGTGAGTTTAACGAGGGAGGGACTGAAGCTTTCTTT CASSEFNEGGTEAFF
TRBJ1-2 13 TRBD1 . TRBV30 TGTGCCTGGAGGGACAGGGACTGGTATGGCTACACCTTC CAWRDRDWYGYTF
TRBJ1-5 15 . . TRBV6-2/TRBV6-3 TGTGCCAGCAGTGCTAGGGAGGTCGGCAATCAGCCCCAGCATTTT CASSAREVGNQPQHF
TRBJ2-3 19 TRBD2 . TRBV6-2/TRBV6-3 TGTGCCAGCAGTTCCGGGACTAGCGGGATAAAAGCTAGGACAGATACGCAGTATTTT CASSSGTSGIKARTDTQYF
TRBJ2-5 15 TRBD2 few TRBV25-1 TGTGCCAGCAGTGAATGGAGGCTAGCGGGGAAGACCCAGTACTTC CASSEWRLAGKTQYF